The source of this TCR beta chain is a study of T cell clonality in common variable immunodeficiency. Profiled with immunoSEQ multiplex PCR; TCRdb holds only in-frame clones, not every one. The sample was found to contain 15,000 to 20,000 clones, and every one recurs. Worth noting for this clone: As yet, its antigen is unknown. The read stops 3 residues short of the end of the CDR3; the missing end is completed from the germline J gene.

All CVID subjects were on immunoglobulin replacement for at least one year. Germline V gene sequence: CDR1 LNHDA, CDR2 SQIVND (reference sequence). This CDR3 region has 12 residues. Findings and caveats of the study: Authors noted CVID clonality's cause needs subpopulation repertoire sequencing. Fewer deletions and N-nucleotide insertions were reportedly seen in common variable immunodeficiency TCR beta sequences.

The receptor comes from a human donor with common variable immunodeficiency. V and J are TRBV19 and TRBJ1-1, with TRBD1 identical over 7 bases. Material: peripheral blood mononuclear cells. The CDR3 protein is CASSIGTDEAFF. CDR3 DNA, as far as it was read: TGTGCCAGTAGTATCGGGACAGACGAA.